These T cell receptor beta chains were read from a single sample in a study of cytomegalovirus exposure and HLA in healthy donors. Sequenced by immunoSEQ multiplex PCR; TCRdb stores in-frame clones only, minus some. This sample has over 150,000 clones, with about four fifths found just once. Sequenced input: PBMCs. The receptor source for this set is a boy aged 2-9 years in good health and CMV-seronegative. The CDR3 runs from the conserved cysteine through the conserved F or W. The D gene is left open where the match is weak. Part of the rows lack a size; the others show once, few, many or a class for expanded clones.

TRBD2,NA,TRBJ2-1,TRBV4-2,TGTGCCAGCAGCCAAGATCTAAGTAGAAGCGGGAGAGATGAGCAGTTCTTC,CASSQDLSRSGRDEQFF
TRBD1,NA,TRBJ2-7,TRBV11-3,TGTGCCAGCAGCTTAGGGGGGACAGGCTCCTACGAGCAGTACTTC,CASSLGGTGSYEQYF
NA,NA,TRBJ1-3,TRBV9,TGTGCCAGCAGCGTAGGAGAGGGCTCTGGAAACACCATATATTTT,CASSVGEGSGNTIYF
TRBD1,NA,TRBJ2-7,TRBV29-1,TGCAGCGTGGCCCGGACAGGGGTCCTATCCGAGCAGTACTTC,CSVARTGVLSEQYF
TRBD2,NA,TRBJ2-3,TRBV6-5,TGTGCCAGCAGTTCTAGCGGGAGACTAGATACGCAGTATTTT,CASSSSGRLDTQYF
NA,NA,TRBJ2-5,TRBV10-3,TGTGCCATCAGTGATTCAGGGATCGTGGAGACCCAGTACTTC,CAISDSGIVETQYF
TRBD2,NA,TRBJ2-3,TRBV6-1,TGTGCCAGCAGGGCGGGACTAGCGTTCGATACGCAGTATTTT,CASRAGLAFDTQYF
NA,NA,TRBJ1-1,TRBV19,TGTGCCAGTAGTATCGCGGAATTGAACACTGAAGCTTTCTTT,CASSIAELNTEAFF
NA,NA,TRBJ2-1,TRBV7-8,TGTGCCAGCAGCTTAGGAAGAGGCTTCGGTGAGCAGTTCTTC,CASSLGRGFGEQFF
TRBD2,NA,TRBJ2-5,TRBV10-3,TGTGCCATCAAGAACCTAGCGGATCAAGAGACCCAGTACTTC,CAIKNLADQETQYF
NA,NA,TRBJ2-7,TRBV30,TGTGCCTGGAGTGACAGGGTAGACGAGCAGTACTTC,CAWSDRVDEQYF
NA,few,TRBJ2-1,TRBV4-1,TGCGCCAGCAGCCAAGATCTGGGGCGCGATGAGCAGTTCTTC,CASSQDLGRDEQFF
TRBD1,once,TRBJ1-2,TRBV10-3,TGTGCCATCAGCCAACAGGGGGCTGGTGGCTACACCTTC,CAISQQGAGGYTF
NA,once,TRBJ2-1,TRBV5-1,TGCGCCAGCAGCCGGTACAATGAGCAGTTCTTC,CASSRYNEQFF
NA,NA,TRBJ1-5,TRBV19,TGTGCCACCCAGCCGGGGGTTTATAGCAATCAGCCCCAGCATTTT,CATQPGVYSNQPQHF
NA,few,TRBJ2-1,TRBV11-1,TGTGCCAGCAGCTTGGAGTTTATCTACAATGAGCAGTTCTTC,CASSLEFIYNEQFF
TRBD1,NA,TRBJ1-2,TRBV6-5,TGTGCCAGCAGGTCAGGGGGCGGCTATGGCTACACCTTC,CASRSGGGYGYTF
TRBD1,NA,TRBJ1-5,TRBV29-1,TGCAGCGTGGGGGGGACAGGCGTAGGACAGCCCCAGCATTTT,CSVGGTGVGQPQHF
TRBD2,few,TRBJ2-1,TRBV7-3,TGTGCCAGCAGCTTGATGACTAGCGGGAGGGGGAATGAGCAGTTCTTC,CASSLMTSGRGNEQFF
TRBD2,NA,TRBJ2-7,TRBV2,TGTGCCAGCAGTGAGAGGACTAGCGGGATAGAGCAGTACTTC,CASSERTSGIEQYF